The clone carrying this TCR beta chain has more than one count but fewer than ten. Its antigen remains unknown. The data were obtained in a study of naive and memory T cell subsets. CDR3 length: 14 amino acids. V was clipped by 0 bases and J by 6 bases; unmatched bases: 1. Germline values: CDR1 SGHRS, CDR2 YFSETQ. Broader study findings: Expression changes during T cell differentiation may affect RNA-based TCR counts. Diversity fell and Gini index rose from naive through CM, EM, EMRA.

Both TRBC1 and TRBC2 were covered by a beta constant-region primer of two equimolar oligonucleotides. Nested alpha and beta constant-region primers with the SP2 primer drove four PCR rounds on ligated cDNA. The cDNA 3' end received a ligated single-stranded oligonucleotide carrying the SP2 primer and a 12-nucleotide UMI. TCRdb called the UMI-ligation and nested PCR reads again in MiXCR, with one record for every CDR3 protein. The sample holds 100,000 to 150,000 distinct CDR3 sequences, 35% to 45% seen once. This TCR was recovered from a human donor in good health. The specimen sequenced was central memory CD4+ T cells from blood. This chain joins TRBV5-1 and TRBJ2-1; 9 nucleotides match TRBD2. CDR3 sequence (DNA): TGCGCCAGCAGCTTGGGCGGGAGGGTCAATGAGCAGTTCTTC. Translation: CASSLGGRVNEQFF.